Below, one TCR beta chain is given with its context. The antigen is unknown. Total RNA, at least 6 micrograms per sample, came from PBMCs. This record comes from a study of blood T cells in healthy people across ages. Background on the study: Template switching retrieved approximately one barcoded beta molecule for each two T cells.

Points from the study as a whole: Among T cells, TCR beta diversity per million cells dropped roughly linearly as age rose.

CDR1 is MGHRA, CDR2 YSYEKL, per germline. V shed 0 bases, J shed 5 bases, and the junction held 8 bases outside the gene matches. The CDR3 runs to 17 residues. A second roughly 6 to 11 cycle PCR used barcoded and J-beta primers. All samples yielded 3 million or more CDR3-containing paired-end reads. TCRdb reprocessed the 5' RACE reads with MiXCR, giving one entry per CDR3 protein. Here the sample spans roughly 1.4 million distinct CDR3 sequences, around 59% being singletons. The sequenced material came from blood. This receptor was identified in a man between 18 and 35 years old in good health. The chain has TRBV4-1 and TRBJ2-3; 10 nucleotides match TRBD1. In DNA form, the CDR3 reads TGCGCCAGCAGCCAAGAACGCGACAGGGGGCATGGAGATACGCAGTATTTT. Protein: CASSQERDRGHGDTQYF.